This T cell receptor beta chain derives from a study of blood T cell repertoires in COVID-19. The wider study: Acute and convalescent COVID-19 specimens originated in the United States, Italy and Spain. The cDNA or gDNA used as material had been derived from T cells, B-cell-depleted T cells, or PBMCs.

The germline V gene encodes CDR1 MDHEN and CDR2 SYDVKM. Trimming left V 8 bases short and J 5 bases short, with 18 bases between. The CDR3 totals 14 residues. In the original workflow: Estimation of nucleated cell counts relied on the amplification of reference gene primers. Clones were sequenced by immunoSEQ multiplex PCR, and TCRdb holds only the in-frame ones, with some missing. The DNA was the basis for D and trimming; V, J and clone size are from that table. This sample carries roughly 250,000 clones, around 82% of them seen once, and the ten largest clones take more than 4.5%. Material for sequencing was peripheral blood. The chain recombines TRBV28 with TRBJ1-2, with no clear D. The sequence derives from a woman older than 75 with active or convalescent COVID-19. CDR3 DNA: TGTGCCAGCGGACTAGGGATGGCGGCATATGGCTACACCTTC. Translating it yields CASGLGMAAYGYTF.